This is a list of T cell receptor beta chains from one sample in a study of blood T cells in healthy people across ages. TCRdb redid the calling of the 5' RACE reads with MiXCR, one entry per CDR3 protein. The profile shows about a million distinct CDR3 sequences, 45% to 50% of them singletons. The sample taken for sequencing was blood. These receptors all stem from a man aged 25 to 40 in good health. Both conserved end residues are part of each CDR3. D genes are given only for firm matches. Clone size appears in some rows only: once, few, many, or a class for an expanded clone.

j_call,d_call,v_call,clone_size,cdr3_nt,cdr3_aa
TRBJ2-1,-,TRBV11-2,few,TGTGCCAGCAGCTTAGACAGGGCCCTGGGGAATGAGCAGTTCTTC,CASSLDRALGNEQFF
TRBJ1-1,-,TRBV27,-,TGTGCCAGCAGTTCCTCCGGGACGGTCATGAACACTGAAGCTTTCTTT,CASSSSGTVMNTEAFF
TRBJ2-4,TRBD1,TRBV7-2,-,TGTGCCAGCAGCTTACAGGGGGCGAACATTCAGTACTTC,CASSLQGANIQYF
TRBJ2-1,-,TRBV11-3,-,TGTGCCAGCAGCTTAGGGGGGGCTTCATCGGGGAATGAGCAGTTCTTC,CASSLGGASSGNEQFF
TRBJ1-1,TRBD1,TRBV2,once,TGTGCCAGCAAAGGGGAGACAGGGATCACTGAAGCTTTCTTT,CASKGETGITEAFF
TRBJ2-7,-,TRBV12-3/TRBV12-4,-,TGTGCCAGCAAGATTGTGGGGCTGTACGAGCAGTACTTC,CASKIVGLYEQYF
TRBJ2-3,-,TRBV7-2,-,TGTGCCAGCAGCGCGCGACCAAGAAGCACAGATACGCAGTATTTT,CASSARPRSTDTQYF
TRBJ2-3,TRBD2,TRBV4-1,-,TGCGCCAGCAGCCAAGTCTCGGCGGGGGGGACAGATACGCAGTATTTT,CASSQVSAGGTDTQYF
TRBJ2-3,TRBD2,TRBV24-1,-,TGTGCCACCAGTGAGGCGGTAGCGGGGGGGCGCACAGATACGCAGTATTTT,CATSEAVAGGRTDTQYF
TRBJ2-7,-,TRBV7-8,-,TGTGCCAGCAGCTTAGGACACACGACCTACGAGCAGTACTTC,CASSLGHTTYEQYF
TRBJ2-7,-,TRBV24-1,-,TGTGCCACCAGTGATTCGCGGACGGTGATCTCCTACGAGCAGTACTTC,CATSDSRTVISYEQYF
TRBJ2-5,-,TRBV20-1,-,TGCAGTGCTAGGAAGGGTCTAGGGCAAGAGACCCAGTACTTC,CSARKGLGQETQYF
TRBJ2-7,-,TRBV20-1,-,TGCAGTGCTAGAGACCGAGACAGGAGCTCCTACGAGCAGTACTTC,CSARDRDRSSYEQYF
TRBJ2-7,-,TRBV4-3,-,TGCGCCAGCAGCCTTAATAGGGCAGGGGCCTACGAGCAGTACTTC,CASSLNRAGAYEQYF
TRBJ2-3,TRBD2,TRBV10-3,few,TGTGCCATCAGGCCGACTAGCGGAGGTCTTTTGGATACGCAGTATTTT,CAIRPTSGGLLDTQYF
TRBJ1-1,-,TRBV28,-,TGTGCCAGCAGTTCCCCCAGGAAGATGAACACTGAAGCTTTCTTT,CASSSPRKMNTEAFF
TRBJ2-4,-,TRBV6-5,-,TGTGCCAGCAGTCCGGAGTTCCTAGCCAAAAACATTCAGTACTTC,CASSPEFLAKNIQYF
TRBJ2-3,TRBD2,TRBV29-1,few,TGCAGCGCCCGACTAGCGGGGGAGGATACGCAGTATTTT,CSARLAGEDTQYF
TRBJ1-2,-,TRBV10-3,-,TGTACCTTCAGTGAGTCGCCGGCCAACTATGGCTACACCTTC,CTFSESPANYGYTF
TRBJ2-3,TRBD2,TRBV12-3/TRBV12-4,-,TGTGCTAGCAGTTTGCACCGTCGGGGACTAGAAGTGAGAGCAGATGCGCAGTATTTT,CASSLHRRGLEVRADAQYF
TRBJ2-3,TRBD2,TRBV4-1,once,TGCGCCAGCAGCCAGAGACGCCTAGCGGCAAGCACAGATACGCAGTATTTT,CASSQRRLAASTDTQYF
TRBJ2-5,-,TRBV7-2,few,TGTGCCAGCAGCCGCGCCGGGGAGGAGACCCAGTACTTC,CASSRAGEETQYF
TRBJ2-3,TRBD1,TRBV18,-,TGTGCCAGCTCACCAATGACAGGGCCGGGCGATACGCAGTATTTT,CASSPMTGPGDTQYF
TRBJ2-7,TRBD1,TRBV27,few,TGTGCCAGCCGGTCAATGACAGGGCGTCGGTCCTACGAGCAGTACTTC,CASRSMTGRRSYEQYF
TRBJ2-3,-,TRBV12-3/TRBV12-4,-,TGTGCCAGCAGTTCCCTCCATGGCAGAGTGAGAGCAGATACGCAGTATTTT,CASSSLHGRVRADTQYF
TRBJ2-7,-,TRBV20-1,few,TGCAGTGCTAGAGGGGGATACTTCCACGAGCAGTACTTC,CSARGGYFHEQYF
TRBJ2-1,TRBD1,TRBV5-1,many,TGCGCCAGCAGGAGGATGGACAGGGGTAATGAGCAGTTCTTC,CASRRMDRGNEQFF
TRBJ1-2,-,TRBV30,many,TGTGCCTGGAGTCCAAAACAGACCAACTATGGCTACACCTTC,CAWSPKQTNYGYTF
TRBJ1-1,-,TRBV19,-,TGTGCCAGTAGGACAACGGGGCAGGGGAACACTGAAGCTTTCTTT,CASRTTGQGNTEAFF
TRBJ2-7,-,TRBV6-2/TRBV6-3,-,TGTGCCAGCAGCCACCACAACAGGGGACTAAGCTCCTACGAGCAGTACTTC,CASSHHNRGLSSYEQYF
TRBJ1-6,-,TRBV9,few,TGTGCCAGCAGTCGGCAGCAGGGAGTAGGAGATTCACCCCTCCACTTT,CASSRQQGVGDSPLHF
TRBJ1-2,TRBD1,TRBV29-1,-,TGCAGCGTTGACCCTGGGACAGGGAACGGCTACACCTTC,CSVDPGTGNGYTF
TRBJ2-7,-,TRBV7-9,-,TGTGCCAGCAGCGTCGGGGGGCTCTCCTACGAGCAGTACTTC,CASSVGGLSYEQYF
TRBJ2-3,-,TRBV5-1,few,TGCGCCAGCAGCTTACCTGCGTTTGGGAGCACAGATACGCAGTATTTT,CASSLPAFGSTDTQYF
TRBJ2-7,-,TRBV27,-,TGTGCCAGCAGTCCCCTAGGTCCCGACGAGCAGTACTTC,CASSPLGPDEQYF
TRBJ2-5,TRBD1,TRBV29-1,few,TGCAGCGTTGAATCCCCGGGACAGGGGGCGGCGGAGACCCAGTACTTC,CSVESPGQGAAETQYF
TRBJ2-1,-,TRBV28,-,TGTGCCAGCAGTCCGTTAGCCGGCGGCTCCTACAATGAGCAGTTCTTC,CASSPLAGGSYNEQFF
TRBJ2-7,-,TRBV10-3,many,TGTGCCCTCGGTGGACCGGGGTCTAACGAGCAGTACTTC,CALGGPGSNEQYF
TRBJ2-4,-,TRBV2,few,TGTGCCAGCAACCCGACAGTAGTCAAAAACATTCAGTACTTC,CASNPTVVKNIQYF
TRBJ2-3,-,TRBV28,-,TGTGCCAGTTGGAGAAGCGCCCTCACAGATACGCAGTATTTT,CASWRSALTDTQYF
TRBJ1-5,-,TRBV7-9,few,TGTGCCAGCAGCTCACAGGAGGCTCAGCCCCAGCATTTT,CASSSQEAQPQHF
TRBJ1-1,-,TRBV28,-,TGTGCCAGCACCATACAAGCGGGGCGCGCTGAAGCTTTCTTT,CASTIQAGRAEAFF
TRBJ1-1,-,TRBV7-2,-,TGTGCCAGCAGCTTATCGGGCACTGAACCTTTCTTT,CASSLSGTEPFF
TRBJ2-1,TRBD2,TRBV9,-,TGTGCCAGCAGCGTAGGGACTAGCCGCGGTCAGTTCTTC,CASSVGTSRGQFF
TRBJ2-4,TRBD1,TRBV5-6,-,TGTGCCAGCACCCCCGACAGGGGGCTGAAAAACATTCAGTACTTC,CASTPDRGLKNIQYF
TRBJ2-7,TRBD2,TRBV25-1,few,TGTGCCAGCAGTGGAACTAGCGGGGGAACCTACGAGCAGTACTTC,CASSGTSGGTYEQYF
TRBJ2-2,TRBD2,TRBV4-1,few,TGCGCCAGCAGCCAAGAAACGGGGGGTTACACCGGGGAGCTGTTTTTT,CASSQETGGYTGELFF
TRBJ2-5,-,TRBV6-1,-,TGTGCCAGCGGCACAGGCGCGCGTTTACAAGAGACCCAGTACTTC,CASGTGARLQETQYF
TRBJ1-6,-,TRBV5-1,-,TGCGCCAGCCGCAGAGGGGAGAATTCACCCCTCCACTTT,CASRRGENSPLHF
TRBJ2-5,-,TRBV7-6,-,TGTGCCAGCAGCTTATGGGACAAAGCCCAAGAGACCCAGTACTTC,CASSLWDKAQETQYF
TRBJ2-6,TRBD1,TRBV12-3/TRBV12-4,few,TGTGCCAGCAGTTTATTTTGGGGACAGGGACCGCTTGGGGCCAACGTCCTGACTTTC,CASSLFWGQGPLGANVLTF
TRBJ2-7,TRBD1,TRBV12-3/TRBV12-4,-,TGTGCCAGCAGTTTAATTCGGGACAGGGTCGAGCAGTACTTC,CASSLIRDRVEQYF
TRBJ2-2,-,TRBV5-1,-,TGCGCCAGCAGCCACTCTACGGACGGGGAGCTGTTTTTT,CASSHSTDGELFF
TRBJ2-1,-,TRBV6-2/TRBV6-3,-,TGTGCCAGCAGTTACGAGACTAACTACAATGAGCAGTTCTTC,CASSYETNYNEQFF